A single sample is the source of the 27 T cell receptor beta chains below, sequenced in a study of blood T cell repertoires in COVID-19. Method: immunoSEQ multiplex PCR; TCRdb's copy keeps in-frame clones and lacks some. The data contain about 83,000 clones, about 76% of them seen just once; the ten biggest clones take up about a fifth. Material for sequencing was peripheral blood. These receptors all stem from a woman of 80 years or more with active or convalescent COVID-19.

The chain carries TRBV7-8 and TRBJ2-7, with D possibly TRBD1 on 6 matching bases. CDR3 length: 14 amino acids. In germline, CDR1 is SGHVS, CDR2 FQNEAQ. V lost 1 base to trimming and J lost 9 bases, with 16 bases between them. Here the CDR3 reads CASSLGQVGAVQYF. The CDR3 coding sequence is TGTGCCAGCAGCTTAGGGCAGGTGGGGGCTGTGCAGTACTTC.

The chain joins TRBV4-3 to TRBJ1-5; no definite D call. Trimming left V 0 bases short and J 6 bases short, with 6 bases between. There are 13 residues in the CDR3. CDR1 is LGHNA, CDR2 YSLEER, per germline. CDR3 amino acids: CASSQDLGQPQHF. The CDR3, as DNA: TGCGCCAGCAGCCAAGATCTCGGTCAGCCCCAGCATTTT.

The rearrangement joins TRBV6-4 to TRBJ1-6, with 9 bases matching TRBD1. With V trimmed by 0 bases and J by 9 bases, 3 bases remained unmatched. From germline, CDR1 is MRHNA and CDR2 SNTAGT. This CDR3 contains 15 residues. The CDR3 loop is CASSDSPDRGSPLHF. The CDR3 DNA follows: TGTGCCAGCAGTGACTCGCCGGACAGGGGTTCACCCCTCCACTTT.

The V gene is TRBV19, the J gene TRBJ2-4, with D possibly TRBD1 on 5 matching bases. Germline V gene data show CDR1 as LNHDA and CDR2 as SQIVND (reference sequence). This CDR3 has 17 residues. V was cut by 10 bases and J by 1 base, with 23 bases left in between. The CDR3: CATTPESGPTAKNIQYF. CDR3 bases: TGTGCCACCACGCCGGAGTCAGGGCCGACGGCCAAAAACATTCAGTACTTC. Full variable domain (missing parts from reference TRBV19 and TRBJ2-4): DGGITQSPKYLFRKEGQNVTLSCEQNLNHDAMYWYRQDPGQGLRLIYYSQIVNDFQKGDIAEGYSVSREKKESFPLTVTSAQKNPTAFYLCATTPESGPTAKNIQYFGAGTRLSVL.

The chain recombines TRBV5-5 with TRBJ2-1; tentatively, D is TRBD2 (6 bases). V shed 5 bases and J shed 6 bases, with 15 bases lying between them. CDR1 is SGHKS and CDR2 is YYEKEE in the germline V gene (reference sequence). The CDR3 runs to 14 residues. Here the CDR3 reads CASRRPDSGNEQFF. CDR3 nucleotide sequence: TGTGCCAGCAGGCGGCCAGATAGCGGCAATGAGCAGTTCTTC.

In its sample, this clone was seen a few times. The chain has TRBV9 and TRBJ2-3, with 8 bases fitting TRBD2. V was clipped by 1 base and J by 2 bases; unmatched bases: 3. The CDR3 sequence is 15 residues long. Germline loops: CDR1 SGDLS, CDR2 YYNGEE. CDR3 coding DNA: TGTGCCAGCAGCGTACGGGGGGGATTCACAGATACGCAGTATTTT. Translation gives CASSVRGGFTDTQYF.

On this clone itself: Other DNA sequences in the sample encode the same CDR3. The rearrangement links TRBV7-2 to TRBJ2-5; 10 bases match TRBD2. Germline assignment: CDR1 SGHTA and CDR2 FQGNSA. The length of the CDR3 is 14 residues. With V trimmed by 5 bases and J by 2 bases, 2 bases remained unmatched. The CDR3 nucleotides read TGTGCCAGCAGCCTGACTAGCGGGCAAGAGACCCAGTACTTC. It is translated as CASSLTSGQETQYF.

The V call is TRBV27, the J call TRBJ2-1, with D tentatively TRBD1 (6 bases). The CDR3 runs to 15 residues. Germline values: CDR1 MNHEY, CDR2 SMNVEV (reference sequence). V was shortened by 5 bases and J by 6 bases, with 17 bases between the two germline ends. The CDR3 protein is CASSIFRGLGNEQFF. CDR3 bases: TGTGCCAGCAGTATATTCAGGGGTCTGGGCAATGAGCAGTTCTTC.

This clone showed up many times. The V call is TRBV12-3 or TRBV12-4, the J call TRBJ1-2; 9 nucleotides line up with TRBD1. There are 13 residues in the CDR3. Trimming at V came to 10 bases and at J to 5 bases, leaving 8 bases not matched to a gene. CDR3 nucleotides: TGTGCCACCCGGACAGGGGACCAATATGGCTACACCTTC. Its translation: CATRTGDQYGYTF.

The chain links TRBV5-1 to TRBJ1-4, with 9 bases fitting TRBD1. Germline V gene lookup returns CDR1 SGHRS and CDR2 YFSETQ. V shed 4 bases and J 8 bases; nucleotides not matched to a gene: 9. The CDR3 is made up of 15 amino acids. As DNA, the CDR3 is TGCGCCAGCAGCACCCGGACAGGGGATCAAGAAAAACTGTTTTTT. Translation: CASSTRTGDQEKLFF.

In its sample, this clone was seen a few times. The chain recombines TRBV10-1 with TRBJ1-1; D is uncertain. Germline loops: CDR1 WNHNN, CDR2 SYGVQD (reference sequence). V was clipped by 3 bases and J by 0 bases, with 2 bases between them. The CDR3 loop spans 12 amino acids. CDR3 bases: TGCGCCAGCAGTGACGTGAACACTGAAGCTTTCTTT. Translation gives CASSDVNTEAFF.

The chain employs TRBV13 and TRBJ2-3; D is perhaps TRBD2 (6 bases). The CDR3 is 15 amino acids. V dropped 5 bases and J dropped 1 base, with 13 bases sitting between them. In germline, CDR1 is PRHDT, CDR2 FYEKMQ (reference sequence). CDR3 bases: TGTGCCAGCAGCATAAGGGACTCCCGCACAGATACGCAGTATTTT. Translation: CASSIRDSRTDTQYF.

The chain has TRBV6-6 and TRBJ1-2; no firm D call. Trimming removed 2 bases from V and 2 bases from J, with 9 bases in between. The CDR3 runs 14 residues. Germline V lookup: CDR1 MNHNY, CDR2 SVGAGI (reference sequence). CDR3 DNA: TGTGCCAGCAGTTACATCGACAAGAACTATGGCTACACCTTC. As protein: CASSYIDKNYGYTF.

The CDR3 DNA reads as TGTGCCAGCAGACTTGAAGGGGAAGGCACTGAAGCTTTCTTT. This gives the protein CASRLEGEGTEAFF. The chain is built from TRBV7-3 and TRBJ1-1, with a possible D match to TRBD1 (5 bases). Germline V gives CDR1 SGHTA, CDR2 FQGTGA. This CDR3 is built from 14 residues. The V end lost 6 bases, the J end lost 4 bases, and 15 bases lay between the germline ends.

CDR3 sequence (DNA): TGTGCCTTGGGGGGGGGTGATTGGACTGAAGCTTTCTTT. Amino acids: CALGGGDWTEAFF. The chain recombines TRBV6-5 with TRBJ1-1, with TRBD1 as a possible D gene (5 bases). The CDR3 spans 13 residues. CDR1 is MNHEY and CDR2 is SVGAGI in the germline V gene. V lost 11 bases to trimming and J lost 5 bases, with 18 bases between them.

CDR3 amino acids: CAQAGVADTQYF. The CDR3 DNA sequence: TGTGCCCAGGCGGGGGTCGCAGATACGCAGTATTTT. The rearrangement joins TRBV30 to TRBJ2-3; 7 bases agree with TRBD2. Germline lookup yields CDR1 GTSNPN and CDR2 SVGIG (reference sequence). This CDR3 has 12 residues. V shed 8 bases and J 4 bases; nucleotides not matched to a gene: 6.

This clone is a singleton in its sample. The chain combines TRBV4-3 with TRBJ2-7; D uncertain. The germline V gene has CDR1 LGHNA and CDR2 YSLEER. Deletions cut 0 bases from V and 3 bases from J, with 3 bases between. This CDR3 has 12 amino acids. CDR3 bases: TGCGCCAGCAGCCAAGACGGCTACGAGCAGTACTTC. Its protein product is CASSQDGYEQYF.

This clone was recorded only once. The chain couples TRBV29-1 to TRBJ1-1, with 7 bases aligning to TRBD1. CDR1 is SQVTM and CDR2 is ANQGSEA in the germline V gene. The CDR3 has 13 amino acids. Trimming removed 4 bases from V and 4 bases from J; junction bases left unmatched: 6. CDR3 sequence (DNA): TGCAGCGTTGGGCCGGGACAGCTCACTGAAGCTTTCTTT. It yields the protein CSVGPGQLTEAFF.

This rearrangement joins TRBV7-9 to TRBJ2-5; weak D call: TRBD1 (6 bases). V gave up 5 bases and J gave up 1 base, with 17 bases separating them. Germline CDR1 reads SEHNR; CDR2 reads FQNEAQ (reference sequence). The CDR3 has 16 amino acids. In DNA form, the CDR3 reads TGTGCCAGCAGCCCCGTAGGGGGTAGCGTCCAAGAGACCCAGTACTTC. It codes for CASSPVGGSVQETQYF.

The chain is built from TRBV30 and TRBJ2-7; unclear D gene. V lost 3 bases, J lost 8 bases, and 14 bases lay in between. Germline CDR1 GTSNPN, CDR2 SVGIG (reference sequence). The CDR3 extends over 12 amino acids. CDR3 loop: CAWSAGPSKQYF. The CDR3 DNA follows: TGTGCCTGGAGCGCAGGTCCCTCTAAGCAGTACTTC.

The CDR3 protein is CASKTGVLLHRNQPQHF. The CDR3 nucleotides read TGTGCCAGCAAGACAGGGGTCCTCCTGCACCGTAATCAGCCCCAGCATTTT. The chain employs TRBV28 and TRBJ1-5, with 8 bases fitting TRBD1. The CDR3 totals 17 residues. The V gene's germline CDR1 is MDHEN and CDR2 SYDVKM. The V and J ends lost 7 bases and 4 bases, in that order; junction bases with no gene match: 15.

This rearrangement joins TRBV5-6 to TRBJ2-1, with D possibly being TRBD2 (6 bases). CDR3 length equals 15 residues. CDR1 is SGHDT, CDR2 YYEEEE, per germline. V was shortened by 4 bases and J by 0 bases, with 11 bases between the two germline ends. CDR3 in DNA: TGTGCCAGCAGCCCGGGACTCTACTCCTACAATGAGCAGTTCTTC. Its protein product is CASSPGLYSYNEQFF.

DNA of the CDR3: TGCAGCGTTGAACCTGGAACGGGGGGCGATACGCAGTATTTT. Translated: CSVEPGTGGDTQYF. The gene calls are TRBV29-1 and TRBJ2-3; D is possibly TRBD2 (7 bases). V was clipped by 2 bases and J by 6 bases, with 15 bases between them. The CDR3 extends over 14 amino acids. Per germline, CDR1 SQVTM and CDR2 ANQGSEA.

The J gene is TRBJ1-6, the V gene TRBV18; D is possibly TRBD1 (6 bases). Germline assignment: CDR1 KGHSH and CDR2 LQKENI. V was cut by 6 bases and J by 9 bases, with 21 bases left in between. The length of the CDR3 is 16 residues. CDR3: CASSLGGTPVGSPLHF. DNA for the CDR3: TGTGCCAGCTCGCTCGGGGGGACACCGGTCGGTTCACCCCTCCACTTT.

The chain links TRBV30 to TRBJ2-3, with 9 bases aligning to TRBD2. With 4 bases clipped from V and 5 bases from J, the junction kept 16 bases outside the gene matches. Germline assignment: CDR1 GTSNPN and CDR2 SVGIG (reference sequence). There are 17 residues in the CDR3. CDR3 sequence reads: CAWTPFVAGAKRDTQYF. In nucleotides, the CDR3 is TGTGCCTGGACCCCATTCGTAGCGGGGGCCAAAAGAGATACGCAGTATTTT.

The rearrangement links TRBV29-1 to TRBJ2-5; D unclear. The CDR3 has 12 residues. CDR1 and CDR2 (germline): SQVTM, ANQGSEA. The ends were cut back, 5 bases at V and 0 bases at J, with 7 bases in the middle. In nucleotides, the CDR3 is TGCAGCGTTACAGAGTACCAAGAGACCCAGTACTTC. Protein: CSVTEYQETQYF.

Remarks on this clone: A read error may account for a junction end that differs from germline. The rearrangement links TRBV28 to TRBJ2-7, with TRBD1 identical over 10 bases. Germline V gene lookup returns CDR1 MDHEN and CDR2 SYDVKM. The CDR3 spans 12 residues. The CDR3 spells CASRPGGQGTSF. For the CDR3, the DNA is TGTGCCAGCAGACCGGGGGGACAGGGGACCTCCTTC.